The subject of this entry is one TCR beta chain. The target antigen is unknown. Trimming cost V 3 bases and J 1 base, with 12 bases left between them. The V gene's germline CDR1 is ENHRY and CDR2 SYGVKD. CDR3 size: 15 residues. The data were taken from a study of vaccination and CD4 T cells after COVID-19. Time point given: late sampling 161 to 241 days after vaccination in a few convalescent patients. The treatment here: roughly nine-day PBMC culture with coronavirus spike peptide pools or control peptides (ViraFEST assay). An Oncomine TCR Beta short-read assay was used to sequence the DNA from cultured CD4+ T cells. TCRdb re-analysed the PCR reads in MiXCR, keeping a single row per CDR3 protein. Of 20,000 to 30,000 distinct CDR3 sequences in the sample, under 55% were seen once.

Specimen: CD4+ T cells from blood, cultured in vitro, collected about 7 months after SARS-CoV-2 vaccination. The chain recombines TRBV10-3 with TRBJ1-2; possible D gene TRBD1, 6 bases. The source of this sequence is a human donor who had recovered from COVID-19. CDR3 DNA: TGTGCCATCAGTGAAGGTGGGACAAGTAACTATGGCTACACCTTC. Its protein product is CAISEGGTSNYGYTF.